This T cell receptor (beta chain) was identified in a study of identical twins. This clonotype appeared a few times. Its antigen is not identified. Healthy Caucasian individuals made up all the donors. TCRdb re-called the 5' RACE reads with MiXCR, one entry per CDR3 protein. The repertoire holds 500,000 to 650,000 distinct CDR3 sequences, with 20% to 25% as singletons. General observations from the study: Cross-sectional statistics underpinned the conclusions; the same donors were not followed.

The data also belong to a second study, concerning yellow fever vaccine responses in identical twins.

This TCR derives from a woman between 18 and 29 years old in good health. Sequenced input: CD4+ T cells sorted from blood.

CDR3 coding DNA: TGTGCCATCAGTGAGTCCGGGACAGGGTACACAGATACGCAGTATTTT. This translates into CAISESGTGYTDTQYF. The genes are TRBV10-3 and TRBJ2-3; 9 positions agree with TRBD1. The J segment lost 2 bases and the V segment lost 0 bases, leaving 3 bases of the junction unmatched. This CDR3 comprises 16 residues. Germline V CDR1 and CDR2: ENHRY, SYGVKD.